Each of the 14 T cell receptor beta chains below was sequenced from the same sample in a study of blood T cell repertoires in COVID-19. The repertoire was sequenced with immunoSEQ multiplex PCR; TCRdb's copy has only in-frame clones and lacks some. The sample has some 160,000 clones, 88% seen once. Sequencing input: peripheral blood. These receptors originate from a man aged 45 to 65 who had recovered from COVID-19.

This chain uses TRBV7-2 with TRBJ1-1, with TRBD1 identical over 8 bases. The germline V gene encodes CDR1 SGHTA and CDR2 FQGNSA. J lost 4 bases, V lost 2 bases, and 9 bases had no gene match. The CDR3 spans 16 residues. CDR3 residues: CASSLTGPGQGTEAFF. In DNA, the CDR3 is TGTGCCAGCAGCTTAACAGGGCCAGGACAGGGCACTGAAGCTTTCTTT.

This chain uses TRBV29-1 with TRBJ2-7; tentatively, D is TRBD1 (6 bases). From germline, CDR1 is SQVTM and CDR2 ANQGSEA. Trimming took off 2 bases at V and 9 bases at J, with 11 bases between the two ends. The CDR3 is 11 residues long. CDR3 loop: CSVESTGVQYF. For the CDR3, the DNA is TGCAGCGTTGAATCGACAGGCGTGCAGTACTTC.

This rearrangement joins TRBV18 to TRBJ2-2; 12 positions agree with TRBD2. CDR3 length: 17 amino acids. Germline lookup yields CDR1 KGHSH and CDR2 LQKENI. Unmatched junction bases numbered 2, after V lost 3 bases and J lost 0 bases. The CDR3 reads CASSPRLAGANTGELFF. In DNA, the CDR3 is TGTGCCAGCTCACCCCGACTAGCGGGAGCGAACACCGGGGAGCTGTTTTTT.

The chain recombines TRBV6-5 with TRBJ1-4; 9 nucleotides line up with TRBD1. V dropped 0 bases and J dropped 8; count of bases not matched to a gene: 4. CDR3 length: 15 residues. The V gene's germline CDR1 is MNHEY and CDR2 SVGAGI. Written as DNA, the CDR3 is TGTGCCAGCAGTTACTCCAACAGGGGGCGGGAAAAACTGTTTTTT. This encodes CASSYSNRGREKLFF.

CDR3 sequence (DNA): TGTGCCAGCAGTGCACGGACAGGGAAGGATGGCTACACCTTC. Protein product: CASSARTGKDGYTF. The rearrangement uses TRBV2 and TRBJ1-2; 8 positions agree with TRBD1. The J segment lost 6 bases and the V segment lost 4 bases, leaving 7 bases of the junction unmatched. This CDR3 is 14 amino acids long. Germline V gene sequence: CDR1 SNHLY, CDR2 FYNNEI.

This chain's CDR3 is CASNLAGGSSYNEQFF. The CDR3 DNA reads TGTGCCAGCAACTTAGCCGGGGGTAGCTCCTACAATGAGCAGTTCTTC. V is TRBV28 and J is TRBJ2-1; possibly TRBD2 for D (6 bases). Trimming took 7 bases from V and 0 from J, leaving 16 bases between them. CDR3 length: 16 residues. Germline V gene data show CDR1 as MDHEN and CDR2 as SYDVKM. The full variable domain, with the rest looked up from reference TRBV28 and TRBJ2-1, is DVKVTQSSRYLVKRTGEKVFLECVQDMDHENMFWYRQDPGLGLRLIYFSYDVKMKEKGDIPEGYSVSREKKERFSLILESASTNQTSMYLCASNLAGGSSYNEQFFGPGTRLTVL.

The chain carries TRBV14 and TRBJ1-1; TRBD1 might be the D (5 bases). V lost 0 bases, J lost 2 bases, and 10 bases lay in between. This CDR3 spans 15 amino acids. The germline CDR1 and CDR2 sequences are SGHDN and FVKESK. CDR3 residues: CASSQDFGGNTEAFF. The CDR3 coding sequence is TGTGCCAGCAGCCAAGATTTCGGGGGAAACACTGAAGCTTTCTTT.

This CDR3 is CATRDRDRYSYGYTF. The CDR3 nucleotides are TGTGCCACCAGAGACCGGGACAGGTATTCCTATGGCTACACCTTC. V is TRBV15 and J is TRBJ1-2, with 8 bases lining up with TRBD1. The CDR3 loop spans 15 amino acids. CDR1 LNHNV and CDR2 YYDKDF come from the germline V gene (reference sequence). Germline trimming cut 6 bases from V and 4 bases from J; bases unmatched to any gene: 10.

The V and J genes are TRBV18 and TRBJ1-4, with D maybe TRBD1 (6 bases). Trimming stripped 6 bases from V and 0 bases from J, with 20 bases between. The CDR3 loop spans 18 amino acids. CDR1 and CDR2 from the germline V gene are KGHSH and LQKENI. DNA for the CDR3: TGTGCCAGCTCCTACCAGTCCAATTCAGGGGCAACTAATGAAAAACTGTTTTTT. Translated: CASSYQSNSGATNEKLFF.

The genes are TRBV9 and TRBJ2-3; 8 positions match TRBD2. Germline loops: CDR1 SGDLS, CDR2 YYNGEE. This CDR3 region has 16 residues. The ends lost 0 bases at V and 2 bases at J; junction bases unmatched: 5. CDR3 loop: CASSVAAGGSTDTQYF. The CDR3, as DNA: TGTGCCAGCAGCGTAGCTGCGGGGGGCTCCACAGATACGCAGTATTTT.

The V gene is TRBV6-2 or TRBV6-3, the J gene TRBJ2-7, with 7 nucleotides matching TRBD1. The CDR3 extends over 14 amino acids. The V segment lost 3 bases and the J segment 7 bases; nucleotides outside the gene matches: 9. Germline CDR1 and CDR2: MNHEY and SVGEGT. The CDR3 loop reads CASSYKGAQGEQYF. The DNA of the CDR3 is TGTGCCAGCAGTTATAAGGGGGCGCAGGGAGAGCAGTACTTC.

The genes are TRBV5-4 and TRBJ1-2; D gene unclear. From germline, CDR1 is SGHNT and CDR2 YYREEE (reference sequence). The V end lost 0 bases, the J end lost 7 bases, and 7 bases lay between the germline ends. CDR3 length equals 12 residues. CDR3 nucleotides: TGTGCCAGCAGCTTGGTAGGGAGTGGCTACACCTTC. Protein sequence: CASSLVGSGYTF.

This clone was detected once. This rearrangement joins TRBV9 to TRBJ2-2; perhaps TRBD2 as D (5 bases). The germline V and J ends were trimmed by 3 bases and 0 bases, with 12 bases remaining between them. This CDR3 contains 16 residues. The germline V gene has CDR1 SGDLS and CDR2 YYNGEE. The CDR3 DNA follows: TGTGCCAGCAGCGCCTTCTCCGGGGCGAACACCGGGGAGCTGTTTTTT. Encoded protein: CASSAFSGANTGELFF.

This chain links TRBV10-3 with TRBJ2-5; 8 nucleotides line up with TRBD2. V dropped 4 bases and J dropped 5; count of bases not matched to a gene: 9. Per the germline V gene, CDR1 is ENHRY and CDR2 is SYGVKD. The CDR3 is 15 residues long. CDR3 amino acids: CAISGGPGGRETQYF. CDR3 in DNA: TGTGCCATCAGTGGGGGCCCGGGGGGGCGTGAGACCCAGTACTTC.